This T cell receptor beta chain is from a study of shared clonotypes between healthy human individuals. General study points: Only blood was sampled, and tissue TCR repertoires likely differ from blood ones.

Tens of thousands of T cell genomes (around 200 ng DNA) went into each sorted-subset replicate. Profiled with immunoSEQ multiplex PCR; TCRdb holds only in-frame clones, not every one. The repertoire holds some 1 million clones, approximately 70% seen once, with nearly 1.5% in the top ten. With 3 bases removed from V and 2 bases from J, the gap between germline ends came to 17 bases. The CDR3 sequence is 16 residues long. Germline V gene lookup returns CDR1 KGHSH and CDR2 LQKENI. In this sample, this clone turned up a few times. Antigen unknown. The specimen sequenced was memory CD4+ T cells sorted from blood. This sample's subset: CD45RA-negative fraction. This receptor was identified in a man aged 18 to 29 in good health. This chain joins TRBV18 and TRBJ2-7; D may correspond to TRBD1 or TRBD2 (6 bases each). The CDR3 sequence is CASSPLRGSGAYEQYF. DNA for the CDR3: TGTGCCAGCTCACCTCTCCGGGGGTCAGGGGCCTACGAGCAGTACTTC.